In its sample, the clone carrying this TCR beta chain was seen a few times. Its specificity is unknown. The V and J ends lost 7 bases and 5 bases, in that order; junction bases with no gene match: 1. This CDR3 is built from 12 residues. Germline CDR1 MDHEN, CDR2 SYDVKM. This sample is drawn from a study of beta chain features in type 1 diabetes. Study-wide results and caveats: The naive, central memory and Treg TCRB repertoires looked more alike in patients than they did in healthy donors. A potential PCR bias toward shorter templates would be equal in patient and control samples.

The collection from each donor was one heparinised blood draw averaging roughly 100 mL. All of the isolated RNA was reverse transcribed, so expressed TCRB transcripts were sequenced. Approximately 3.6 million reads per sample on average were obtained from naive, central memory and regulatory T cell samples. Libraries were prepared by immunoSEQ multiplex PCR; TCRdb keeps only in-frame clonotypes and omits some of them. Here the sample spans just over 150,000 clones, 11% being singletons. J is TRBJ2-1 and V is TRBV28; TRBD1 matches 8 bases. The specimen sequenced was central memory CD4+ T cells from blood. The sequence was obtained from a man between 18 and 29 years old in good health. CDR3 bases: TGTGCCAGCACGGACAGGGACAATGAGCAGTTCTTC. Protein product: CASTDRDNEQFF.